A selection of T cell receptor beta chains follows, all from one sample in a study of blood T cell repertoires in COVID-19. Sequenced by immunoSEQ multiplex PCR; TCRdb stores in-frame clones only, minus some. The table shows over 90,000 clones, with approximately 84% occurring only once. The material sequenced was peripheral blood. The receptors were gathered from a human donor in a cohort sampled during active or convalescent COVID-19. Each CDR3 is given with its conserved first and last residue. D genes are given only for firm matches. Where a row states a size, it is once, few, many or the class of an expanded clone; other rows omit it.

CASSSRRNGEGQPQHF | TGCGCCAGCAGCTCACGACGGAACGGGGAAGGACAGCCCCAGCATTTT | . | TRBV5-1 | . | TRBJ1-5
CASSRTSGGASSYNEQFF | TGTGCCAGCAGCAGGACTAGCGGGGGGGCGAGCTCCTACAATGAGCAGTTCTTC | once | TRBV21-1 | . | TRBJ2-1
CASRQQGSNYGYTF | TGTGCCAGCAGGCAACAGGGCTCTAACTATGGCTACACCTTC | . | TRBV28 | . | TRBJ1-2
CASSQDWASGGRPQYF | TGTGCCAGCAGCCAAGATTGGGCAAGCGGGGGCCGGCCCCAGTACTTC | . | TRBV3-1/TRBV3-2 | TRBD2 | TRBJ2-5
CASSPGLAGWPETQYF | TGTGCCAGCAGCCCGGGACTAGCGGGGTGGCCAGAGACCCAGTACTTC | . | TRBV11-2 | TRBD2 | TRBJ2-5
CASSQERAGGGDTQYF | TGTGCCAGCAGCCAAGAGCGAGCGGGGGGGGGCGATACGCAGTATTTT | . | TRBV3-1/TRBV3-2 | TRBD2 | TRBJ2-3
CATSGVPTDTQYF | TGTGCCACCAGCGGGGTCCCCACAGATACGCAGTATTTT | . | TRBV24-1 | . | TRBJ2-3
CASSYSRRGRSGELFF | TGTGCCAGCAGTTACTCTCGGAGGGGGCGAAGCGGGGAGCTGTTTTTT | . | TRBV6-5 | . | TRBJ2-2
CASGPDRGGNSPLHF | TGTGCTAGTGGTCCTGACAGGGGCGGTAATTCACCCCTCCACTTT | . | TRBV12-5 | TRBD1 | TRBJ1-6
CASSQTTSHGYTF | TGTGCCAGCAGTCAGACAACCAGTCATGGCTACACCTTC | once | TRBV12-3/TRBV12-4 | . | TRBJ1-2
CASRLRTAPYSNQPQHF | TGTGCCAGCCGCCTTAGGACAGCGCCCTATAGCAATCAGCCCCAGCATTTT | . | TRBV28 | . | TRBJ1-5
CASSSSGNEKLFF | TGTGCCAGTAGTTCATCAGGGAATGAAAAACTGTTTTTT | . | TRBV19 | . | TRBJ1-4
CASGRMSYGYTF | TGTGCCAGCGGCAGGATGAGCTATGGCTACACCTTC | . | TRBV3-1/TRBV3-2 | . | TRBJ1-2
CASSHPGLAGGHNTGELFF | TGCGCCAGCAGCCACCCGGGACTAGCGGGGGGGCACAACACCGGGGAGCTGTTTTTT | . | TRBV4-1 | TRBD2 | TRBJ2-2